What follows describes a single T cell receptor (beta chain). This sample is part of a study of blood T cell repertoires in COVID-19. In the study overall: Both acute and convalescent COVID-19 samples were obtained from the United States, Italy and Spain. PBMCs, B-cell-depleted T cells, or T cells provided the cDNA or gDNA that made up the material.

In the original analysis: Nucleated cell number was recorded as an estimate derived from reference gene primer amplification. Assay used: immunoSEQ multiplex PCR; TCRdb lists only in-frame clones, some missing. V and J calls and clone size are given by that table; D and trimming were obtained from the DNA. The sample includes under 45,000 clones, about 85% seen only once; the top ten take about 4%. Trimming pared 3 bases from V and 0 bases from J, leaving 11 bases between. Germline values: CDR1 SGHDN, CDR2 FVKESK. This CDR3 is built from 15 residues. The receptor comes from a man in his sixties with acute or convalescent COVID-19. The chain recombines TRBV14 with TRBJ1-2; D call uncertain. The source material was peripheral blood. The CDR3 DNA sequence: TGTGCCAGCAGCCAGGAGCTTAGCTCTAACTATGGCTACACCTTC. Its translation is CASSQELSSNYGYTF.